The 14 T cell receptor beta chains given below trace back to one sample, sequenced in a study of T cell changes during pregnancy in multiple sclerosis. The protocol was immunoSEQ multiplex PCR, while the TCRdb copy is restricted to in-frame clones and leaves out a portion. The sample holds roughly 41,000 clones, roughly 94% seen once. Material: peripheral blood, obtained in the third trimester of pregnancy. These receptors were taken from a female donor with multiple sclerosis, enrolled in a pregnancy study.

The gene calls are TRBV29-1 and TRBJ2-3, with D hard to call. The V and J ends lost 5 bases and 1 base respectively, with 4 bases between them. Germline V gene lookup returns CDR1 SQVTM and CDR2 ANQGSEA. CDR3 length: 11 residues. The CDR3 region is CSVRGTDTQYF. In nucleotides, the CDR3 is TGCAGCGTTCGCGGCACAGATACGCAGTATTTT.

V is TRBV5-6 and J is TRBJ2-7; D is uncertain. The CDR3 sequence is 13 residues long. V lost 1 base to trimming and J lost 0 bases, with 5 bases between them. Per germline, CDR1 SGHDT and CDR2 YYEEEE. Here the CDR3 DNA reads TGTGCCAGCAGCTTGAGAGACTCCTACGAGCAGTACTTC. As protein: CASSLRDSYEQYF.

This chain links TRBV30 with TRBJ1-5; D uncertain. Trimming cost V 2 bases and J 9 bases, with 17 bases left between them. There are 14 residues in the CDR3. Germline V gene lookup returns CDR1 GTSNPN and CDR2 SVGIG (reference sequence). The CDR3 loop reads CAWSKEADHRPQHF. The CDR3 DNA reads as TGTGCCTGGAGTAAAGAGGCAGACCATCGGCCCCAGCATTTT. The full variable domain, in which reference TRBV30 and TRBJ1-5 provide the parts outside the CDR3, is SQTIHQWPATLVQPVGSPLSLECTVEGTSNPNLYWYRQAAGRGLQLLFYSVGIGQISSEVPQNLSASRPQDRQFILSSKKLLLSDSGFYLCAWSKEADHRPQHFGDGTRLSIL.

This sequence joins TRBV29-1 and TRBJ1-2; weak D call: TRBD1 (6 bases). The CDR3 is made up of 12 amino acids. Germline CDR1 and CDR2: SQVTM and ANQGSEA. The V and J ends lost 3 bases and 4 bases respectively, with 9 bases between them. In DNA form, the CDR3 reads TGCAGCGTTGACCTGACAGGCTATGGCTACACCTTC. Its protein product is CSVDLTGYGYTF.

This CDR3 reads CAISAFGQGNGNEQFF. The DNA for the CDR3 is TGTGCCATCAGTGCATTCGGGCAGGGAAACGGCAATGAGCAGTTCTTC. The rearrangement joins TRBV10-3 to TRBJ2-1; D perhaps matches TRBD1 (5 bases). Trimming shortened V by 4 bases and J by 6 bases, and 19 bases separated the two germline ends. Germline V gives CDR1 ENHRY, CDR2 SYGVKD. This CDR3 is 16 amino acids long.

The gene calls are TRBV9 and TRBJ1-1; 7 nucleotides align to TRBD1. Looked up from germline, CDR1 is SGDLS and CDR2 is YYNGEE. The ends lost 0 bases at V and 3 bases at J; junction bases unmatched: 11. CDR3 length: 17 amino acids. DNA of the CDR3: TGTGCCAGCAGCGTAGGAATAAGAGGGCAGGGGGACACTGAAGCTTTCTTT. Protein sequence: CASSVGIRGQGDTEAFF.

The chain recombines TRBV6-6 with TRBJ1-2; D is possibly TRBD1 (5 bases). CDR1 and CDR2 (germline): MNHNY, SVGAGI (reference sequence). With 2 bases removed from V and 1 base from J, the gap between germline ends came to 8 bases. The length of the CDR3 is 14 residues. CDR3 protein: CASSYPQGNYGYTF. CDR3 nucleotides: TGTGCCAGCAGTTACCCTCAGGGTAACTATGGCTACACCTTC.

The chain couples TRBV2 to TRBJ1-2; 8 nucleotides line up with TRBD1. Looked up from germline, CDR1 is SNHLY and CDR2 is FYNNEI. The CDR3 spans 19 residues. V was pared by 4 bases and J by 0 bases, with 16 bases of the junction left unmatched. CDR3 DNA: TGTGCCAGCAGTGCTCGGGGCGACAGGGGCCCAATGCCTAACTATGGCTACACCTTC. This encodes CASSARGDRGPMPNYGYTF.

This clone was counted once. The V and J genes are TRBV27 and TRBJ1-4; 7 bases are shared with TRBD1. Germline CDR1 and CDR2: MNHEY and SMNVEV (reference sequence). The V gene end was trimmed by 2 bases and the J gene end by 8 bases; junction bases not matched to a gene: 5. This CDR3 comprises 14 residues. CDR3 DNA sequence: TGTGCCAGCAGTTTAGGCAGGGGGGACGAAAAACTGTTTTTT. This gives the protein CASSLGRGDEKLFF. Supplemented by reference TRBV27 and TRBJ1-4, the full variable domain reads EAQVTQNPRYLITVTGKKLTVTCSQNMNHEYMSWYRQDPGLGLRQIYYSMNVEVTDKGDVPEGYKVSRKEKRNFPLILESPSPNQTSLYFCASSLGRGDEKLFFGSGTQLSVL.

This chain joins TRBV6-5 and TRBJ1-6, with TRBD1 identical over 8 bases. There are 16 residues in the CDR3. V was clipped by 1 base and J by 7 bases; unmatched bases: 6. The V gene's germline CDR1 is MNHEY and CDR2 SVGAGI. The CDR3 spells CASSYWSGQVNSPLHF. The CDR3, as DNA: TGTGCCAGCAGTTACTGGTCGGGACAGGTGAATTCACCCCTCCACTTT.

This sequence joins TRBV7-6 and TRBJ2-5; 7 nucleotides line up with TRBD1. With the DNA end fitting TRBJ2-7 better, the J assignment may be wrong. Germline CDR1 is SGHVS and CDR2 is FNYEAQ. The length of the CDR3 is 16 residues. The CDR3 bases are TGTGCCAGCAGCTTAGCGACGACAGGGACGTTATACGAGCAGTACTTC. It yields the protein CASSLATTGTLYEQYF.

The chain has TRBV30 and TRBJ1-3; a weak D match, TRBD1 (5 bases). CDR3 length: 15 amino acids. The germline V gene has CDR1 GTSNPN and CDR2 SVGIG (reference sequence). Trimming removed 0 bases at V and 0 bases at J, with 9 bases between. CDR3 protein: CAWSVGLTSGNTIYF. The CDR3 coding sequence is TGTGCCTGGAGTGTGGGACTGACCTCTGGAAACACCATATATTTT. The entire variable domain, with the rest obtained from reference TRBV30 and TRBJ1-3, is as follows: SQTIHQWPATLVQPVGSPLSLECTVEGTSNPNLYWYRQAAGRGLQLLFYSVGIGQISSEVPQNLSASRPQDRQFILSSKKLLLSDSGFYLCAWSVGLTSGNTIYFGEGSWLTVV.

The genes are TRBV7-2 and TRBJ2-2; D not certain. The CDR3 extends over 15 amino acids. V lost 1 base to trimming and J lost 2 bases, with 8 bases between them. Germline lookup yields CDR1 SGHTA and CDR2 FQGNSA. The CDR3 protein is CASSLGDFNTGELFF. The CDR3 bases are TGTGCCAGCAGCTTAGGAGACTTCAACACCGGGGAGCTGTTTTTT.

The V gene is TRBV5-4, the J gene TRBJ1-2; the D gene is possibly TRBD1 (6 bases). Between the trimmed V and J ends, which lost 0 bases and 8 bases, there was a span of 11 bases. Germline CDR1 is SGHNT and CDR2 is YYREEE (reference sequence). The CDR3 sequence is 13 residues long. The CDR3 coding sequence is TGTGCCAGCAGCTTGGCAGGGGAGAGGGGCTACACCTTC. This sequence encodes CASSLAGERGYTF.